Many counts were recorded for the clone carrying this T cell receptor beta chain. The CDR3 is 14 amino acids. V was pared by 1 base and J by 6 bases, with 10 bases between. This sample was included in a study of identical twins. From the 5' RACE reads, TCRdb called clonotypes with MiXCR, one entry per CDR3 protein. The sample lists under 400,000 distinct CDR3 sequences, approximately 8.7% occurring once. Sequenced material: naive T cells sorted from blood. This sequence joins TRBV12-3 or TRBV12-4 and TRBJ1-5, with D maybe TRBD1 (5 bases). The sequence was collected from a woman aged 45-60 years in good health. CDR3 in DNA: TGTGCCAGCAGTTTAGGGGGGTGGGGTCAGCCCCAGCATTTT. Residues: CASSLGGWGQPQHF.